A selection of T cell receptor beta chains follows, all from one sample in a study of Ad26.COV2.S vaccination and SARS-CoV-2 variants. The data were produced by immunoSEQ multiplex PCR, yet TCRdb's version contains in-frame clones alone and is incomplete. The data show about 400,000 clones, with roughly 80% seen just once and roughly 7.4% held by the top ten. The material was peripheral blood, obtained in a trial of Ad26.COV2.S vaccine versus placebo. Every receptor here comes from a person aged 18-65 years who received the Ad26.COV2.S COVID-19 vaccine or a placebo. CDR3s include the opening cysteine and the closing phenylalanine or tryptophan. The D gene is left open where the match is weak. Expanded clones are given a class, and other clones once, few, many or no size at all.

d_gene | j_gene | v_gene | len | abundance | CDR3aa | CDR3nt
. | TRBJ1-4 | TRBV6-5 | 13 | . | CASSYSEREKLFF | TGTGCCAGCAGTTACTCGGAACGTGAAAAACTGTTTTTT
. | TRBJ2-1 | TRBV5-3 | 13 | . | CAPVQEGGNEQFF | TGTGCCCCAGTCCAGGAGGGAGGTAATGAGCAGTTCTTC
. | TRBJ1-5 | TRBV18 | 15 | . | CASSRAGIDNQPQHF | TGTGCCAGCTCCCGGGCGGGAATTGACAATCAGCCCCAGCATTTT
. | TRBJ2-2 | TRBV9 | 12 | . | CASSARGEELFF | TGTGCCAGCAGTGCACGGGGCGAGGAGCTGTTTTTT
TRBD1 | TRBJ2-7 | TRBV30 | 13 | . | CAWSPDRGSEQYF | TGTGCCTGGAGTCCGGACAGGGGATCCGAGCAGTACTTC
. | TRBJ2-5 | TRBV3-1/TRBV3-2 | 16 | . | CASSQRAGRDQETQYF | TGTGCCAGCAGCCAACGCGCAGGGCGGGACCAAGAGACCCAGTACTTC
. | TRBJ1-1 | TRBV7-2 | 15 | . | CASSLVAWTNTEAFF | TGTGCCAGCAGCTTAGTAGCCTGGACGAACACTGAAGCTTTCTTT
TRBD2 | TRBJ2-1 | TRBV19 | 14 | . | CASSIGLALNEQFF | TGTGCCAGTAGTATTGGACTAGCGCTCAATGAGCAGTTCTTC
. | TRBJ1-3 | TRBV5-1 | 15 | . | CASSLPSSNGNTIYF | TGCGCCAGCAGCCTCCCTTCTTCTAATGGAAACACCATATATTTT
TRBD1 | TRBJ2-7 | TRBV18 | 16 | . | CASSPSLDRGPYEQYF | TGTGCCAGCTCTCCATCACTGGACAGGGGGCCCTACGAGCAGTACTTC
TRBD2 | TRBJ2-7 | TRBV7-2 | 13 | . | CASTSGLGYEQYF | TGTGCCAGCACCTCCGGACTAGGCTACGAGCAGTACTTC
TRBD1 | TRBJ2-2 | TRBV6-5 | 13 | . | CASSMTGAGELFF | TGTGCCAGCAGTATGACAGGGGCCGGGGAGCTGTTTTTT
TRBD1 | TRBJ1-1 | TRBV19 | 12 | . | CASSPTGGWAFF | TGTGCCAGCAGCCCGACAGGGGGTTGGGCTTTCTTT
TRBD2 | TRBJ2-7 | TRBV6-1 | 15 | . | CASSEPPSGSYEQYF | TGTGCCAGCAGTGAACCACCGAGCGGGAGTTACGAGCAGTACTTC
TRBD1 | TRBJ2-7 | TRBV27 | 14 | . | CASSKQGAIYEQYF | TGTGCCAGCAGCAAACAGGGGGCGATCTACGAGCAGTACTTC
TRBD1 | TRBJ2-7 | TRBV18 | 14 | . | CASSPPGQGHEQYF | TGTGCCAGCTCACCCCCGGGACAGGGCCACGAGCAGTACTTC
TRBD1 | TRBJ2-4 | TRBV5-1 | 15 | . | CASSSWTGVENIQYF | TGCGCCAGCAGCTCCTGGACAGGGGTCGAAAACATTCAGTACTTC
. | TRBJ1-1 | TRBV28 | 13 | few | CASSSGQSTGAFF | TGTGCCAGCAGTTCCGGACAGTCAACCGGAGCTTTCTTT
. | TRBJ1-1 | TRBV3-1/TRBV3-2 | 14 | . | CASSQDLGGEHAFF | TGTGCCAGCAGCCAAGATCTCGGAGGGGAGCACGCTTTCTTT
. | TRBJ1-1 | TRBV27 | 13 | few | CASSPQGFAEAFF | TGTGCCAGCAGTCCACAGGGTTTCGCTGAAGCTTTCTTT
. | TRBJ2-5 | TRBV19 | 14 | . | CASSIGANQETQYF | TGTGCCAGTAGTATTGGGGCTAATCAAGAGACCCAGTACTTC
. | TRBJ2-7 | TRBV12-3/TRBV12-4 | 13 | . | CASSLPGIYEQYF | TGTGCCAGCAGTTTACCAGGGATTTACGAGCAGTACTTC
. | TRBJ2-3 | TRBV7-2 | 13 | . | CASSLATGDTQYF | TGTGCCAGCAGCTTAGCTACGGGGGATACGCAGTATTTT
. | TRBJ2-3 | TRBV14 | 16 | . | CASSQEWGTSTDTQYF | TGTGCCAGCAGCCAAGAATGGGGGACTAGCACAGATACGCAGTATTTT
. | TRBJ2-7 | TRBV25-1 | 11 | . | CASSGYHEQYF | TGTGCCAGCAGTGGTTACCACGAGCAGTACTTC
. | TRBJ1-4 | TRBV2 | 15 | . | CASSRTVATNEKLFF | TGTGCCAGCAGTCGGACGGTTGCAACTAATGAAAAACTGTTTTTT
TRBD1 | TRBJ2-7 | TRBV9 | 16 | once | CASSAGGQGLSYEQYF | TGTGCCAGCAGCGCCGGCGGACAGGGCTTATCCTACGAGCAGTACTTC
. | TRBJ1-4 | TRBV3-1/TRBV3-2 | 14 | . | CASSQGATNEKLFF | TGTGCCAGCAGCCAGGGGGCAACTAATGAAAAACTGTTTTTT
TRBD1 | TRBJ2-2 | TRBV24-1 | 16 | . | CATSDPGQGDTGELFF | TGTGCCACCAGTGATCCCGGACAGGGAGACACCGGGGAGCTGTTTTTT
. | TRBJ2-5 | TRBV5-1 | 14 | . | CASSFPGAEETQYF | TGCGCCAGCAGCTTCCCCGGGGCTGAGGAGACCCAGTACTTC
. | TRBJ2-3 | TRBV5-4 | 14 | . | CASSSGLHTDTQYF | TGTGCCAGCAGCTCGGGACTCCACACAGATACGCAGTATTTT
TRBD1 | TRBJ2-2 | TRBV6-5 | 14 | once | CASRGQARTGELFF | TGTGCCAGCAGGGGACAGGCGAGGACCGGGGAGCTGTTTTTT
. | TRBJ2-7 | TRBV10-1 | 14 | . | CASSEQGQAYEQYF | TGCGCCAGCAGTGAGCAAGGGCAAGCCTACGAGCAGTACTTC
. | TRBJ2-7 | TRBV6-5 | 15 | . | CASSYSRQGVNEQYF | TGTGCCAGCAGTTACTCCAGGCAGGGTGTCAACGAGCAGTACTTC
. | TRBJ1-2 | TRBV27 | 13 | . | CASSLYGSYGYTF | TGTGCCAGCAGTTTGTATGGCTCCTATGGCTACACCTTC
TRBD2 | TRBJ2-7 | TRBV6-5 | 14 | . | CASSPGLAIHEQYF | TGTGCCAGCAGCCCGGGACTAGCGATCCACGAGCAGTACTTC
TRBD2 | TRBJ2-5 | TRBV3-1/TRBV3-2 | 15 | . | CASSPGLAAQETQYF | TGTGCCAGCAGCCCCGGACTAGCGGCCCAAGAGACCCAGTACTTC
TRBD2 | TRBJ2-7 | TRBV4-2 | 14 | . | CASSDGTSGYEQYF | TGTGCCAGCAGCGATGGGACTAGCGGCTACGAGCAGTACTTC
TRBD1 | TRBJ1-1 | TRBV9 | 12 | . | CASSAQGAEAFF | TGTGCCAGCAGCGCTCAGGGGGCTGAAGCTTTCTTT
. | TRBJ1-2 | TRBV19 | 11 | . | CATQGAYGYTF | TGTGCCACCCAGGGAGCCTATGGCTACACCTTC
TRBD1 | TRBJ1-2 | TRBV4-1 | 14 | . | CASSQGQGARGYTF | TGCGCCAGCAGCCAAGGACAGGGGGCAAGGGGCTACACCTTC
. | TRBJ2-3 | TRBV21-1 | 15 | many | CASSRRGEPTDTQYF | TGTGCCAGCAGCAGGAGGGGTGAGCCGACAGATACGCAGTATTTT
. | TRBJ2-1 | TRBV4-1 | 15 | few | CASSQEFLSYNEQFF | TGCGCCAGCAGCCAAGAGTTCCTCTCCTACAATGAGCAGTTCTTC
. | TRBJ1-2 | TRBV30 | 13 | . | CAWSVALDYGYTF | TGTGCCTGGAGTGTTGCCCTAGACTATGGCTACACCTTC
. | TRBJ2-7 | TRBV12-3/TRBV12-4 | 12 | many | CASSLSGGQQYF | TGTGCCAGCAGTTTATCCGGGGGTCAGCAGTACTTC
. | TRBJ1-5 | TRBV7-2 | 15 | few | CASSLRFSGNQPQHF | TGTGCCAGCAGCTTACGTTTTAGCGGCAATCAGCCCCAGCATTTT
TRBD2 | TRBJ2-5 | TRBV19 | 15 | . | CASTFTSGGYETQYF | TGTGCCAGTACTTTCACTAGCGGGGGGTATGAGACCCAGTACTTC
. | TRBJ1-6 | TRBV7-2 | 16 | . | CASSLALGWGDSPLHF | TGTGCCAGCAGCTTAGCGCTAGGTTGGGGTGATTCACCCCTCCACTTT
. | TRBJ1-2 | TRBV7-2 | 16 | few | CASIFLDIRENYGYTF | TGTGCCAGCATCTTTTTGGACATCAGGGAGAACTATGGCTACACCTTC
TRBD1 | TRBJ1-6 | TRBV19 | 16 | . | CASSGRDRGPNSPLHF | TGTGCCAGTAGTGGTCGGGACAGGGGCCCCAATTCACCCCTCCACTTT
. | TRBJ2-5 | TRBV5-6 | 13 | . | CASSFRGEETQYF | TGTGCCAGCAGCTTTCGGGGTGAGGAGACCCAGTACTTC
. | TRBJ1-2 | TRBV27 | 13 | . | CASTAGRNYGYTF | TGTGCCAGCACCGCGGGGAGAAACTATGGCTACACCTTC
TRBD1 | TRBJ1-5 | TRBV4-1 | 15 | . | CASTRGTGGDQPQHF | TGCGCCAGCACCCGGGGGACAGGGGGCGATCAGCCCCAGCATTTT
. | TRBJ2-3 | TRBV6-5 | 15 | . | CASSYSSGFRMTQYF | TGTGCCAGCAGTTACTCATCTGGGTTTCGGATGACGCAGTATTTT